The entry below gives a single T cell receptor beta chain sequence along with its context. In Seattle, patients joined the study during active infection and were tracked longitudinally. These data are taken from a study of blood T cell repertoires in COVID-19. Study as a whole: Sources were T cells, B-cell-depleted T cells, or PBMCs; the material itself was cDNA or gDNA.

CDR1 and CDR2 (germline): KGHSH, LQKENI. V shed 4 bases and J shed 6 bases, with 10 bases lying between them. The CDR3 covers 12 residues. Libraries were prepared by immunoSEQ multiplex PCR; TCRdb keeps only in-frame clonotypes and omits some of them. The data contain 150,000 to 200,000 clones, less than 85% of them singletons. What was sequenced was peripheral blood. V gene TRBV18 combines with J gene TRBJ2-7, with a possible D match to TRBD1 (5 bases). The sequence derives from a middle-aged woman with COVID-19, enrolled during active disease. In nucleotides, the CDR3 is TGTGCCAGCTCACTCAGGGTCGGCGAGCAGTACGTC. It is translated as CASSLRVGEQYV.